The rows below give T cell receptor beta chains drawn from one sample of a study of blood T cell repertoires in COVID-19. TCRdb's table, derived via immunoSEQ multiplex PCR, lists solely in-frame clones and lacks some. This sample has about 350,000 clones; about 90% occur once, and the top ten carry 1%. What was sequenced was PBMCs or T cells enriched from blood (not recorded which). These receptors all come from a woman younger than 45 who had recovered from COVID-19. The CDR3 runs from the conserved cysteine through the conserved F or W. The D gene is left open where the match is weak. Part of the rows lack a size; the others show once, few, many or a class for expanded clones.

d_call clone_size j_call v_call cdr3_aa cdr3_nt
. . TRBJ2-2 TRBV27 CASSRETGTGELFF TGTGCCAGCAGCCGGGAGACAGGGACCGGGGAGCTGTTTTTT
TRBD2 . TRBJ2-5 TRBV11-2 CASSLDLGTSGGAETQYF TGTGCCAGCAGCTTAGATCTCGGGACTAGCGGGGGGGCAGAGACCCAGTACTTC
TRBD1 . TRBJ1-6 TRBV25-1 CASQGARRGNSPLHF TGTGCCAGCCAGGGGGCGCGGCGTGGTAATTCACCCCTCCACTTT
. . TRBJ2-2 TRBV7-9 CASSLVQGYDTGELFF TGTGCCAGCAGCTTAGTACAGGGTTACGACACCGGGGAGCTGTTTTTT
. few TRBJ2-1 TRBV2 CASRGGQSYEQFF TGTGCCAGCAGGGGCGGGCAGAGCTATGAGCAGTTCTTC
TRBD1 once TRBJ2-3 TRBV5-1 CASSFGTGSTDTQYF TGCGCCAGCAGCTTCGGGACAGGGAGCACAGATACGCAGTATTTT
TRBD1 . TRBJ1-1 TRBV18 CASSPTGVWNTEAFF TGTGCCAGCTCACCAACAGGGGTATGGAACACTGAAGCTTTCTTT
. . TRBJ1-2 TRBV5-1 CASRQEPNYGYTF TGCGCCAGCAGACAGGAGCCTAACTATGGCTACACCTTC
. once TRBJ1-1 TRBV14 CASSPTVNTEAFF TGTGCCAGCAGCCCAACAGTGAACACTGAAGCTTTCTTT
. . TRBJ1-4 TRBV7-2 CASSLTTNEKLFF TGTGCCAGCAGCCTAACAACTAATGAAAAACTGTTTTTT
. . TRBJ2-7 TRBV30 CAWNAGHSYEQYF TGTGCCTGGAATGCCGGACACTCCTACGAGCAGTACTTC
. . TRBJ2-5 TRBV19 CASSITLGGIGRSFGTQYF TGTGCCAGTAGTATAACCCTTGGAGGGATCGGACGGAGTTTCGGGACCCAGTACTTC
TRBD1 once TRBJ2-7 TRBV4-3 CASSQVGQGGEQYF TGCGCCAGCAGCCAAGTGGGACAGGGGGGAGAGCAGTACTTC